The 28 T cell receptor beta chains listed next were all sequenced from one sample in a study of blood T cell repertoires in COVID-19. Generated by immunoSEQ multiplex PCR, the TCRdb table keeps only in-frame clones and is missing some. The data contain about 110,000 clones, 80% to 85% of them singletons. What was sequenced was peripheral blood. All receptors derive from a man aged 70 or older with acute or convalescent COVID-19.

The V gene is TRBV28, the J gene TRBJ1-1; possibly TRBD1 for D (5 bases). Germline CDR1 and CDR2: MDHEN and SYDVKM. The CDR3 is 15 residues long. V lost 5 bases to trimming and J lost 4 bases, with 17 bases between them. The CDR3 region has the DNA TGTGCCAGCAGTGCCCTCAGCGGGGCTGGCACTGAAGCTTTCTTT. Translation gives CASSALSGAGTEAFF.

J is TRBJ1-2 and V is TRBV30; 8 nucleotides line up with TRBD1. The CDR3 has 13 amino acids. The ends lost 3 bases at V and 4 bases at J; junction bases unmatched: 4. Per germline, CDR1 GTSNPN and CDR2 SVGIG (reference sequence). The CDR3 DNA is TGTGCCTGGAGCGGACAGGGCCCCTATGGCTACACCTTC. Protein sequence: CAWSGQGPYGYTF.

V is TRBV15 and J is TRBJ1-2, with TRBD1 identical over 8 bases. The CDR3 covers 15 residues. The trim removed 0 bases at V and 3 bases at J, leaving 3 bases unmatched. The germline V gene encodes CDR1 LNHNV and CDR2 YYDKDF (reference sequence). The CDR3 region has the DNA TGTGCCACCAGCAGAGAGGCGACAGGGGACTATGGCTACACCTTC. This encodes CATSREATGDYGYTF.

The J gene is TRBJ2-6, the V gene TRBV6-2 or TRBV6-3, with 7 bases identical to TRBD1. V lost 2 bases to trimming and J lost 3 bases; unmatched junction nucleotides: 1. Germline assignment: CDR1 MNHEY and CDR2 SVGEGT. This CDR3 has 15 residues. The CDR3 loop reads CASSYPGGGANVLTF. CDR3 in DNA: TGTGCCAGCAGTTACCCAGGGGGTGGGGCCAACGTCCTGACTTTC.

V is TRBV24-1 and J is TRBJ2-7; tentative D call: TRBD1 (6 bases). CDR3 size: 14 residues. Germline CDR1 and CDR2: KGHDR and SFDVKD. The germline V and J ends were trimmed by 4 bases and 1 base, with 10 bases remaining between them. In DNA, the CDR3 is TGTGCCACCAGTGACCACGGACAGTCCTACGAGCAGTACTTC. Translated: CATSDHGQSYEQYF.

The V gene is TRBV30, the J gene TRBJ1-1; a weak D match, TRBD1 (6 bases). Per the germline V gene, CDR1 is GTSNPN and CDR2 is SVGIG (reference sequence). The CDR3 consists of 14 residues. Trimming pared 8 bases from V and 4 bases from J, leaving 20 bases between. DNA for the CDR3: TGTGCCCGATCCATAACAGGGACGGGCACTGAAGCTTTCTTT. Protein: CARSITGTGTEAFF.

This chain's CDR3 is CASSQEPGGLAGELFF. The CDR3 DNA reads as TGCGCCAGCAGCCAAGAGCCCGGGGGGCTAGCCGGGGAGCTGTTTTTT. The chain employs TRBV4-1 and TRBJ2-2, with D possibly being TRBD2 (7 bases). The CDR3 sequence is 16 residues long. CDR1 is MGHRA, CDR2 YSYEKL, per germline. The V end was cut by 0 bases, the J end by 6 bases, with 14 bases between.

The chain employs TRBV18 and TRBJ1-1, with TRBD1 matching over 9 bases. V dropped 3 bases and J dropped 11; count of bases not matched to a gene: 13. Germline lookup yields CDR1 KGHSH and CDR2 LQKENI. The CDR3 loop spans 15 amino acids. The CDR3 sequence is CASSPSQGAFPRAFF. The CDR3 region has the DNA TGTGCCAGCTCACCTTCACAGGGGGCGTTCCCCAGGGCTTTCTTT.

V is TRBV5-4 and J is TRBJ2-5, with D possibly matching TRBD1 (6 bases). Germline V gene data show CDR1 as SGHNT and CDR2 as YYREEE (reference sequence). CDR3 length: 14 amino acids. The V and J ends lost 4 bases and 2 bases respectively, with 12 bases between them. The CDR3: CASSLGTTQETQYF. The CDR3 coding sequence is TGTGCCAGCAGCCTAGGGACAACTCAAGAGACCCAGTACTTC.

The chain carries TRBV9 and TRBJ2-3; possibly TRBD1 for D (7 bases). CDR1 SGDLS and CDR2 YYNGEE come from the germline V gene. CDR3 size: 16 residues. V gave up 0 bases and J gave up 6 bases, with 17 bases separating them. CDR3 in amino acids: CASSVGGRTGGDTQYF. Written as DNA, the CDR3 is TGTGCCAGCAGCGTAGGAGGGCGGACAGGAGGGGATACGCAGTATTTT.

The chain links TRBV5-4 to TRBJ2-1, with D unclear. The CDR3 extends over 12 amino acids. Germline V CDR1 and CDR2: SGHNT, YYREEE (reference sequence). V was pared by 1 base and J by 7 bases, with 6 bases between. The CDR3 DNA follows: TGTGCCAGCAGCTTGAATCGTAATGAGCAGTTCTTC. It translates to CASSLNRNEQFF.

The chain combines TRBV30 with TRBJ2-7; TRBD2 matches 8 bases. This CDR3 has 13 residues. From germline, CDR1 is GTSNPN and CDR2 SVGIG (reference sequence). J gave up 0 bases and V 2 bases, and 0 bases lay outside the gene matches. DNA for the CDR3: TGTGCCTGGAGTAGCGGGAGCTCCTACGAGCAGTACTTC. Translating it yields CAWSSGSSYEQYF.

The chain is built from TRBV5-4 and TRBJ1-1, with TRBD1 matching 7 bases. Germline loops: CDR1 SGHNT, CDR2 YYREEE (reference sequence). The V and J ends lost 5 bases and 4 bases, in that order; junction bases with no gene match: 8. This CDR3 is 14 amino acids long. The CDR3 DNA sequence: TGTGCCAGCAGTAATACAGGGGCCTCCACTGAAGCTTTCTTT. This encodes CASSNTGASTEAFF.

This clone was recorded a few times. This chain connects TRBV2 to TRBJ1-2; 8 positions match TRBD1. The V gene's germline CDR1 is SNHLY and CDR2 FYNNEI. After removal of 2 bases from V and 8 bases from J, the junction contained 4 bases not matched to a gene. The CDR3 spans 13 residues. Written as DNA, the CDR3 is TGTGCCAGCAGTGAACAGGGGGCGCGGGGCTACACCTTC. Residues: CASSEQGARGYTF.

This chain connects TRBV27 to TRBJ1-1; 9 positions match TRBD1. The J segment lost 1 base and the V segment lost 9 bases, leaving 3 bases of the junction unmatched. The CDR3 is 13 residues long. CDR1 and CDR2 (germline): MNHEY, SMNVEV (reference sequence). CDR3 in amino acids: CASGDRENTEAFF. The DNA for the CDR3 is TGTGCCAGTGGGGACAGGGAGAACACTGAAGCTTTCTTT.

This clone appeared a single time. The V call is TRBV7-3, the J call TRBJ2-3; the match to TRBD1 covers 7 bases. From germline, CDR1 is SGHTA and CDR2 FQGTGA. The CDR3 is 14 residues long. Unmatched junction bases numbered 5, after V lost 5 bases and J lost 3 bases. CDR3 DNA sequence: TGTGCCAGCAGCATAAACAGGGGAACAGATACGCAGTATTTT. Amino acids: CASSINRGTDTQYF.

The chain couples TRBV28 to TRBJ2-5, with 7 nucleotides matching TRBD2. The CDR3 runs 14 residues. Germline CDR1 MDHEN, CDR2 SYDVKM. The trim removed 6 bases at V and 4 bases at J, leaving 8 bases unmatched. This chain's CDR3 is CASRMGGLGETQYF. The CDR3 nucleotides read TGTGCCAGCAGAATGGGGGGGTTAGGAGAGACCCAGTACTTC. Based on the CDR3 plus reference TRBV28 and TRBJ2-5, the full variable domain is DVKVTQSSRYLVKRTGEKVFLECVQDMDHENMFWYRQDPGLGLRLIYFSYDVKMKEKGDIPEGYSVSREKKERFSLILESASTNQTSMYLCASRMGGLGETQYFGPGTRLLVL.

The chain recombines TRBV6-6 with TRBJ2-2; D possibly corresponds to TRBD2 (6 bases). Deletions cut 2 bases from V and 8 bases from J, with 12 bases between. Germline V gene sequence: CDR1 MNHNY, CDR2 SVGAGI (reference sequence). CDR3 length: 14 residues. The CDR3, as DNA: TGTGCCAGCAGTTACACGGGGGTGGAAGGGGAGCTGTTTTTT. Encoded protein: CASSYTGVEGELFF.

V is TRBV6-5 and J is TRBJ2-7, with 10 bases aligning to TRBD2. The CDR3 runs to 13 residues. With 4 bases clipped from V and 6 bases from J, the junction kept 3 bases outside the gene matches. Germline V gives CDR1 MNHEY, CDR2 SVGAGI. The CDR3 region is CASSSSGRSEQYF. The CDR3 DNA reads TGTGCCAGCAGTTCTAGCGGGAGAAGCGAGCAGTACTTC.

This clone was observed a single time. The rearrangement joins TRBV4-1 to TRBJ1-3, with D hard to call. Germline loops: CDR1 MGHRA, CDR2 YSYEKL. This CDR3 comprises 14 residues. V gave up 2 bases and J gave up 4 bases, with 9 bases separating them. The CDR3 DNA reads TGCGCCAGCAGCCAATCCGGGGTGGGAAACACCATATATTTT. This gives the protein CASSQSGVGNTIYF.

The rearrangement joins TRBV5-1 to TRBJ1-1; D perhaps matches TRBD1 (6 bases). CDR3 length: 15 amino acids. Germline lookup yields CDR1 SGHRS and CDR2 YFSETQ. V lost 0 bases and J lost 1, with 10 bases in between. CDR3 DNA: TGCGCCAGCAGCTTGGGGACAGTTACGAACACTGAAGCTTTCTTT. This sequence encodes CASSLGTVTNTEAFF.

This clone was recorded once. The rearrangement joins TRBV28 to TRBJ1-4, with TRBD1 matching 9 bases. From germline, CDR1 is MDHEN and CDR2 SYDVKM. The CDR3 runs 16 residues. V was pared by 4 bases and J by 7 bases, with 10 bases of the junction left unmatched. CDR3 in DNA: TGTGCCAGCAGTTCACTAAAACAGGGGGCGGTTGAAAAACTGTTTTTT. It is translated as CASSSLKQGAVEKLFF.

The chain uses TRBV12-3 or TRBV12-4 and TRBJ1-1, with 8 bases fitting TRBD1. V shed 0 bases, J shed 11 bases, and the junction held 5 bases outside the gene matches. The CDR3 is 13 residues long. The CDR3 DNA reads as TGTGCCAGCAGTTTAGCACTACAGGGGGGCGCTTTCTTT. This codes for CASSLALQGGAFF.

The chain combines TRBV19 with TRBJ2-1; 9 bases are a match to TRBD2. This CDR3 comprises 14 residues. The germline V gene encodes CDR1 LNHDA and CDR2 SQIVND (reference sequence). V was pared by 4 bases and J by 7 bases, with 5 bases of the junction left unmatched. In nucleotides, the CDR3 is TGTGCCAGTAGTAGCGGGAGGGCCGAGAATGAGCAGTTCTTC. As protein: CASSSGRAENEQFF.

The chain uses TRBV6-1 and TRBJ2-2, with 10 nucleotides matching TRBD1. Germline values: CDR1 MNHNS, CDR2 SASEGT. V shed 4 bases, J shed 6 bases, and the junction held 8 bases outside the gene matches. There are 16 residues in the CDR3. The CDR3: CASSGKGQGLAGELFF. The CDR3 region has the DNA TGTGCCAGCAGTGGCAAGGGACAGGGGTTAGCCGGGGAGCTGTTTTTT.

The rearrangement links TRBV2 to TRBJ1-3; possible D gene TRBD1, 6 bases. V lost 6 bases, J lost 2 bases, and 8 bases lay in between. This CDR3 contains 13 residues. CDR1 is SNHLY and CDR2 is FYNNEI in the germline V gene. Here the CDR3 reads CASSYRAGNTIYF. The CDR3 region has the DNA TGTGCCAGCAGCTACAGGGCTGGAAACACCATATATTTT.

This clone has only a few counts. This sequence joins TRBV7-3 and TRBJ2-2; D possibly corresponds to TRBD2 (5 bases). Deletions cut 1 base from V and 3 bases from J, with 12 bases between. The germline CDR1 and CDR2 sequences are SGHTA and FQGTGA. The CDR3 runs 16 residues. CDR3 nucleotides: TGTGCCAGCAGCTTAAATCCGGGGTTGGACACCGGGGAGCTGTTTTTT. Its protein is CASSLNPGLDTGELFF.

This clone has only one observation. The V gene is TRBV19, the J gene TRBJ2-7; unclear D gene. Germline CDR1 and CDR2: LNHDA and SQIVND (reference sequence). This CDR3 has 11 amino acids. Trimming took 3 bases from V and 5 from J, leaving 5 bases between them. CDR3 in amino acids: CASSIRDEQYF. In nucleotides, the CDR3 is TGTGCCAGTAGTATCCGAGACGAGCAGTACTTC.